The present T cell receptor (beta chain) was sequenced within a study of blood T cell repertoires in COVID-19. Participants reported their clinical history, and cohort assignment relied on those reports. Sequencing was performed with immunoSEQ multiplex PCR; in TCRdb, only in-frame clones are kept and a portion is missing. Altogether around 170,000 clones are present, around 84% being singletons, with the ten largest covering roughly 7.3%. The CDR3 extends over 15 amino acids. The germline V gene has CDR1 LNHDA and CDR2 SQIVND (reference sequence). V trimming: 8 bases; J trimming: 8 bases; junction bases outside the gene matches: 12.

The receptor was derived from a woman aged 45-59 years who had recovered from COVID-19. Sequencing was done on a sample of PBMCs or T cells enriched from blood (not recorded which). The chain carries TRBV19 and TRBJ2-1; 10 positions match TRBD2. CDR3 coding DNA: TGTGCCAGTGGGGGGGGACTAGCGAAAGGCTATGAGCAGTTCTTC. It is translated as CASGGGLAKGYEQFF.